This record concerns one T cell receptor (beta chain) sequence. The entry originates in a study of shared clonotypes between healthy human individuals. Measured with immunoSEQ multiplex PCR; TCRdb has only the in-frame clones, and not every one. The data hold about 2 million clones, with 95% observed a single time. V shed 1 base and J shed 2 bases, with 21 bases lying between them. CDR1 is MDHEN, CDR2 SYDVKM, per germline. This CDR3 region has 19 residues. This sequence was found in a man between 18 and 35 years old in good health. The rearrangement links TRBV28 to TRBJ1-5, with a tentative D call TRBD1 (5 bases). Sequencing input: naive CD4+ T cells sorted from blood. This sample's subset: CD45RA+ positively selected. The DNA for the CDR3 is TGTGCCAGCAGTTTATCCCCCAGACAGTCCGGGGTGGGCAATCAGCCCCAGCATTTT. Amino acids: CASSLSPRQSGVGNQPQHF.